This section outlines one T cell receptor (beta chain) sequence together with its context. Its antigen is unidentified. The sample originates from a study of T cell responses to AZD1222 COVID-19 vaccine. Study-wide points: Among the donors, most were white British and more were female, and clonal diversity was possibly underestimated. Targeting of unmutated variant regions was reportedly seen in nearly half of spike-specific TCRs. There were repertoire samples only from the period after the peak T cell response.

The method was immunoSEQ multiplex PCR; TCRdb's version includes in-frame clones alone and lacks a portion of them. The sample lists fewer than 130,000 clones; 80% to 90% were seen once. The TCR was taken from an adult who received the AZD1222 COVID-19 vaccine. The source was peripheral blood, collected 28 days after the second AZD1222 dose.

The chain's CDR3 is CSVERRGLGTEAFF. The DNA of the CDR3 is TGCAGCGTTGAAAGGAGGGGGCTAGGAACTGAAGCTTTCTTT. The chain has TRBV29-1 and TRBJ1-1; 7 positions agree with TRBD1. CDR3 length: 14 residues. Looked up from germline, CDR1 is SQVTM and CDR2 is ANQGSEA. V dropped 2 bases and J dropped 5; count of bases not matched to a gene: 8.